This T cell receptor beta chain was obtained from a study of blood T cell repertoires in COVID-19. Study summary: From the United States, Italy and Spain came samples of acute and convalescent COVID-19.

Enrollment of patients from Seattle took place during active infection, with longitudinal follow-up. Sequencing used immunoSEQ multiplex PCR; TCRdb keeps in-frame clones, though not all of them. Of a few hundred thousand clones in the sample, 88% were seen once. Source material: peripheral blood. The clonotype comes from a woman between 65 and 79 years old with COVID-19, enrolled during active disease.

The CDR3 region has the DNA TGTGCCAGTAGTAATAACTATGGGACCGGGGAGCTGTTTTTT. Translated, it gives CASSNNYGTGELFF. This chain joins TRBV19 and TRBJ2-2, with D unresolved. V was trimmed by 4 bases and J by 5 bases, leaving 11 bases between them. Germline assignment: CDR1 LNHDA and CDR2 SQIVND (reference sequence). This CDR3 has 14 amino acids. The entire variable domain, with the rest obtained from reference TRBV19 and TRBJ2-2, is as follows: DGGITQSPKYLFRKEGQNVTLSCEQNLNHDAMYWYRQDPGQGLRLIYYSQIVNDFQKGDIAEGYSVSREKKESFPLTVTSAQKNPTAFYLCASSNNYGTGELFFGEGSRLTVL.